Listed below are T cell receptor beta chains from one sample, sequenced in a study of blood T cell repertoires in COVID-19. Assay: immunoSEQ multiplex PCR; the TCRdb copy retains only in-frame clones and omits some. The sample yields roughly 150,000 clones, around 82% seen once. Sequencing was performed on peripheral blood. The receptors originated from a man aged 70-80 years with active or convalescent COVID-19. CDR3s include the opening cysteine and the closing phenylalanine or tryptophan. The order of the fields is J gene, V gene, clone size, D gene, CDR3 DNA, CDR3 protein. A D gene is named only where the DNA matches it firmly. The listing skips clone size in some rows; elsewhere it reads once, few, many or a size class.

J: TRBJ2-5; V: TRBV29-1; size: -; D: -; DNA: TGCAGCGGAAGAGTAGAAGAGACCCAGTACTTC; CDR3: CSGRVEETQYF
J: TRBJ1-1; V: TRBV27; size: -; D: TRBD1; DNA: TGTGCCAGCAGTTCGACAGGGGGCGAGACTGAAGCTTTCTTT; CDR3: CASSSTGGETEAFF
J: TRBJ2-3; V: TRBV5-4; size: -; D: TRBD2; DNA: TGTGCCAGCAGCTTGGGTCCCCCGGGACTATTCACAGATACGCAGTATTTT; CDR3: CASSLGPPGLFTDTQYF
J: TRBJ2-7; V: TRBV6-2/TRBV6-3; size: -; D: -; DNA: TGTGCCAGCAGCCCCCGGGGCTCCTACGAGCAGTACTTC; CDR3: CASSPRGSYEQYF
J: TRBJ2-3; V: TRBV5-1; size: -; D: -; DNA: TGCGCCAGCAACCCCACAGAGTCTGCGGATACGCAGTATTTT; CDR3: CASNPTESADTQYF
J: TRBJ2-7; V: TRBV18; size: once; D: -; DNA: TGTGCCAGCTCACCACAGGGGGGGTTTGAGCAGTACTTC; CDR3: CASSPQGGFEQYF
J: TRBJ1-2; V: TRBV5-1; size: -; D: TRBD1; DNA: TGCGCCAGCAGCCAGGACAGGGGAGTTAGTGGCTACACCTTC; CDR3: CASSQDRGVSGYTF
J: TRBJ1-4; V: TRBV19; size: -; D: -; DNA: TGTGCCAGTAGTATATACAGTCACTCAACTAATGAAAAACTGTTTTTT; CDR3: CASSIYSHSTNEKLFF
J: TRBJ1-5; V: TRBV30; size: -; D: -; DNA: TGTGCCTGGAGTGGGGGCAGCAATCAGCCCCAGCATTTT; CDR3: CAWSGGSNQPQHF
J: TRBJ2-7; V: TRBV5-1; size: few; D: TRBD2; DNA: TGCGCCAGCAGCTTGCGGGAGGGCCGATACGAGCAGTACTTC; CDR3: CASSLREGRYEQYF
J: TRBJ2-2; V: TRBV4-1; size: -; D: TRBD1; DNA: TGCGCCAGCAGCCAAGAAGGACAGGCCGCGAACACCGGGGAGCTGTTTTTT; CDR3: CASSQEGQAANTGELFF
J: TRBJ2-1; V: TRBV13; size: -; D: TRBD1; DNA: TGTGCCAGCAGCAAGAGAGCCCCCGGGACAGGGGGTCTGTTCTTC; CDR3: CASSKRAPGTGGLFF
J: TRBJ2-3; V: TRBV7-8; size: -; D: TRBD2; DNA: TGTGCCAGCAGCGCCACTAGCGGGAGGGCCGCAGATACGCAGTATTTT; CDR3: CASSATSGRAADTQYF
J: TRBJ2-7; V: TRBV3-1/TRBV3-2; size: once; D: -; DNA: TGTGCCAGCAGCCAAGAGGGGGGTGTCCACGAGCAGTACTTC; CDR3: CASSQEGGVHEQYF
J: TRBJ1-3; V: TRBV5-6; size: -; D: -; DNA: TGTGCCAGCAGCTTGAGGGGCGCCAGATCTGGAAACACCATATATTTT; CDR3: CASSLRGARSGNTIYF
J: TRBJ1-4; V: TRBV10-3; size: few; D: -; DNA: TGTGCCATCAGGGGGGCTGCAACTAATGAAAAACTGTTTTTT; CDR3: CAIRGAATNEKLFF
J: TRBJ2-7; V: TRBV9; size: -; D: -; DNA: TGTGCCAGCAGCCCCTCCTTGGGGAGCGGCTACGAGCAGTACTTC; CDR3: CASSPSLGSGYEQYF
J: TRBJ1-3; V: TRBV18; size: -; D: TRBD1; DNA: TGTGCCAGCTCACCGACAGGGGCGGATGGAAACACCATATATTTT; CDR3: CASSPTGADGNTIYF
J: TRBJ2-5; V: TRBV19; size: -; D: TRBD1; DNA: TGTGCCAGTAGTAGCGACAGGGGGCGGCGGGAGACCCAGTACTTC; CDR3: CASSSDRGRRETQYF
J: TRBJ1-5; V: TRBV29-1; size: few; D: TRBD1; DNA: TGCAGCGTAAGACAGGGAAATCAGCCCCAGCATTTT; CDR3: CSVRQGNQPQHF
J: TRBJ2-1; V: TRBV5-1; size: -; D: -; DNA: TGCGCCAGCAGGTTTAACTACCACAATGAGCAGTTCTTC; CDR3: CASRFNYHNEQFF
J: TRBJ1-1; V: TRBV10-3; size: -; D: -; DNA: TGTGCCATCAGAGAGACAGGAATGAACACTGAAGCTTTCTTT; CDR3: CAIRETGMNTEAFF
J: TRBJ2-1; V: TRBV3-1/TRBV3-2; size: -; D: -; DNA: TGTGCCAGCAGCCAAGGTAGGGGTCCTGGTTTTGAGCAGTTCTTC; CDR3: CASSQGRGPGFEQFF
J: TRBJ2-6; V: TRBV7-2; size: -; D: -; DNA: TGTGCCAGCAGCTTCGGCAGGGAAAGCTCTGGGGCCAACGTCCTGACTTTC; CDR3: CASSFGRESSGANVLTF
J: TRBJ2-7; V: TRBV20-1; size: -; D: TRBD2; DNA: TGCAGTGCTAGTCCGACTAGCGGAATAACCTACGAGCAGTACTTC; CDR3: CSASPTSGITYEQYF
J: TRBJ1-5; V: TRBV27; size: -; D: -; DNA: TGTGCCAGCGGTTACAGCGGGAATAGCAATCAGCCCCAGCATTTT; CDR3: CASGYSGNSNQPQHF
J: TRBJ2-5; V: TRBV7-9; size: -; D: TRBD2; DNA: TGTGCCAGCAGCTTAGGGAGCGGGGCAGGGAGGTACCAAGAGACCCAGTACTTC; CDR3: CASSLGSGAGRYQETQYF
J: TRBJ1-1; V: TRBV9; size: -; D: -; DNA: TGTGCCAGCAGCGTAGGTGCGGCCCGAAGGAACACTGAAGCTTTCTTT; CDR3: CASSVGAARRNTEAFF
J: TRBJ2-4; V: TRBV6-5; size: -; D: -; DNA: TGTGCCAGCACACCCGGACAGACGATTGGGTTTAATCAGTACTTC; CDR3: CASTPGQTIGFNQYF
J: TRBJ1-3; V: TRBV18; size: -; D: TRBD1; DNA: TGTGCCAGCTCACGCGGGACAGGGGACTCTGGAAACACCATATATTTT; CDR3: CASSRGTGDSGNTIYF
J: TRBJ2-3; V: TRBV5-1; size: -; D: TRBD2; DNA: TGCGCCAGCAGCCGTTCTAGCGGGGCTGGCACAGATACGCAGTATTTT; CDR3: CASSRSSGAGTDTQYF
J: TRBJ2-7; V: TRBV10-3; size: -; D: -; DNA: TGTGCCATCCTGCGAGCGGGGACATACGAGCAGTACTTC; CDR3: CAILRAGTYEQYF
J: TRBJ1-1; V: TRBV27; size: -; D: TRBD1; DNA: TGTGCCAGCAGTCCCCAGCTGGGACAGGGGAACACTGAAGCTTTCTTT; CDR3: CASSPQLGQGNTEAFF
J: TRBJ2-3; V: TRBV29-1; size: -; D: TRBD2; DNA: TGCAGCGACCGTGGGGGCGGGGGGTCCACAGATACGCAGTATTTT; CDR3: CSDRGGGGSTDTQYF